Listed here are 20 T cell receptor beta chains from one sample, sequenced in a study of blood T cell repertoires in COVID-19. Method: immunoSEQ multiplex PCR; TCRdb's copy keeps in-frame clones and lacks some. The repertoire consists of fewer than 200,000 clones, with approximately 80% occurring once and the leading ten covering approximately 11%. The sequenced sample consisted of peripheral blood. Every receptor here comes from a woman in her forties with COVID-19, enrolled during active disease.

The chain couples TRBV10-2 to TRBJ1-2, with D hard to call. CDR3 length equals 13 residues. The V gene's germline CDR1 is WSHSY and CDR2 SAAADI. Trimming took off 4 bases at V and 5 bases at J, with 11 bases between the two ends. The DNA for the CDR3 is TGCGCCAGCAGTGGCACCGTGCAGTATGGCTACACCTTC. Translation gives CASSGTVQYGYTF.

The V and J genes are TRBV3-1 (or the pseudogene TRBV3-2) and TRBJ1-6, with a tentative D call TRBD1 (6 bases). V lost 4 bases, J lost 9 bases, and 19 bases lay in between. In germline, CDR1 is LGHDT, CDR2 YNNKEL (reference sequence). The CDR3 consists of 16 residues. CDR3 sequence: CASSRGGGYTFSPLHF. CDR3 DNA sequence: TGTGCCAGCAGCCGGGGAGGGGGGTATACCTTTTCACCCCTCCACTTT.

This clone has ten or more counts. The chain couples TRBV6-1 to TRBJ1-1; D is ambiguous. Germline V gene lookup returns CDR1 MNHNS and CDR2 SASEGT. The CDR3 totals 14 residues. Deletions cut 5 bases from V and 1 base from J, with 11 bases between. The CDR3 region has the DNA TGTGCCAGCAGTTCGGGTGTTCGGAACACTGAAGCTTTCTTT. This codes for CASSSGVRNTEAFF.

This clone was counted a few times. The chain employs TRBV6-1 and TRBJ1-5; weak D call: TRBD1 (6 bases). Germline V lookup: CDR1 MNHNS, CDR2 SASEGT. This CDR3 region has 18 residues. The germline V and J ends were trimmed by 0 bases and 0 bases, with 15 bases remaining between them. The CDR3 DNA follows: TGTGCCAGCAGTGAAGCGAGCACAGGGCCGTATAGCAATCAGCCCCAGCATTTT. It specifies CASSEASTGPYSNQPQHF.

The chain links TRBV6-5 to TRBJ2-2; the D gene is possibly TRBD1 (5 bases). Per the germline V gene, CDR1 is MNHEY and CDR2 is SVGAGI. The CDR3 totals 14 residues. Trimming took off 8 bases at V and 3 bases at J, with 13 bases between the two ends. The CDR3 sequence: CASPREFDTGELFF. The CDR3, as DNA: TGTGCCAGCCCCAGGGAATTCGACACCGGGGAGCTGTTTTTT.

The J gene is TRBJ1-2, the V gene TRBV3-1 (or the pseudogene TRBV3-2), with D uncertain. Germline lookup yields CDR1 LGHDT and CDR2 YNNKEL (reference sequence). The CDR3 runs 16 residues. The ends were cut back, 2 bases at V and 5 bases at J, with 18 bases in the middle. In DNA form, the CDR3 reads TGTGCCAGCAGCCAATTAGCGGCACCGGCTGCGTATGGCTACACCTTC. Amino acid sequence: CASSQLAAPAAYGYTF.

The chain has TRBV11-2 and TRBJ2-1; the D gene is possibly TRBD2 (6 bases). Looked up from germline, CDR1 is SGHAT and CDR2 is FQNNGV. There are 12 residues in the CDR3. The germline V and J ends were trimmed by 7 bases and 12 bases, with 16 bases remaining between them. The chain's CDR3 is CASTFAGTWQFF. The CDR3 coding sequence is TGTGCCAGCACCTTTGCCGGGACTTGGCAGTTCTTC.

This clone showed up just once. CDR3 DNA: TGTGCCAGCACTGCGACTAGCGCGAACACCGGGGAGCTGTTTTTT. Its protein is CASTATSANTGELFF. The V and J genes are TRBV2 and TRBJ2-2; 8 bases match TRBD2. From germline, CDR1 is SNHLY and CDR2 FYNNEI. J lost 0 bases, V lost 7 bases, and 4 bases had no gene match. CDR3 length: 15 residues.

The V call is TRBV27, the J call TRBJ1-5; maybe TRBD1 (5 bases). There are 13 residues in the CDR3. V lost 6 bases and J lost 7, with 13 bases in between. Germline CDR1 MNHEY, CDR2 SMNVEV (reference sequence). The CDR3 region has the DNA TGTGCCAGCAGGGGTACATCAGGGCAGCCCCAGCATTTT. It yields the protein CASRGTSGQPQHF.

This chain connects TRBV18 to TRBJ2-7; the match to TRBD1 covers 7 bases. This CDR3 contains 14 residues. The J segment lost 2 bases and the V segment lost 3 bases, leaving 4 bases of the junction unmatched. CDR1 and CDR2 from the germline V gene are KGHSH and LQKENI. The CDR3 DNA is TGTGCCAGCTCACCGAGGACAGGACCCTACGAGCAGTACGTC. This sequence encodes CASSPRTGPYEQYV.

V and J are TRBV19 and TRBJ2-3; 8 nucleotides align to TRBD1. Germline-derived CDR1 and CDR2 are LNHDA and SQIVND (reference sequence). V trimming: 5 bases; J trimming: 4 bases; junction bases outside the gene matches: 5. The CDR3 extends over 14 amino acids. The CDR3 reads CASSRTGLADTQYF. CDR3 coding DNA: TGTGCCAGTAGTCGGACAGGGCTGGCAGATACGCAGTATTTT.

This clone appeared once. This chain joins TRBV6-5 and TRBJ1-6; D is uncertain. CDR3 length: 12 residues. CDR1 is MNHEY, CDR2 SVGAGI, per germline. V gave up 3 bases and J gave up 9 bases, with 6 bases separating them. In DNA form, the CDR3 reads TGTGCCAGCAGTTATCAGGCTTCACCCCTCCACTTT. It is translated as CASSYQASPLHF.

This chain's CDR3 is CATSLGSYNEQFF. In nucleotides, the CDR3 is TGTGCCACCAGCCTAGGTTCCTACAATGAGCAGTTCTTC. The rearrangement links TRBV19 to TRBJ2-1; no firm D call. Trimming cost V 10 bases and J 1 base, with 11 bases left between them. Looked up from germline, CDR1 is LNHDA and CDR2 is SQIVND (reference sequence). The CDR3 length is 13 residues.

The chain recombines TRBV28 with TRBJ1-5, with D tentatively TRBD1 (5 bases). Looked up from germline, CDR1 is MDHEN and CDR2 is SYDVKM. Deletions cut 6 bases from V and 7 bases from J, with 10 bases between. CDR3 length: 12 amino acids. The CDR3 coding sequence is TGTGCCAGCAGGAACAGGTGGCAGCCCCAGCATTTT. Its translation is CASRNRWQPQHF.

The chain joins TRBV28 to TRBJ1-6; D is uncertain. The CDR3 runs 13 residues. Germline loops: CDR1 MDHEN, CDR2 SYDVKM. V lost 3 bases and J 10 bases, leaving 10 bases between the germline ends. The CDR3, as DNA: TGTGCCAGCAGTTTCCAGGCGGGCTCACCCCTCCACTTT. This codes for CASSFQAGSPLHF.

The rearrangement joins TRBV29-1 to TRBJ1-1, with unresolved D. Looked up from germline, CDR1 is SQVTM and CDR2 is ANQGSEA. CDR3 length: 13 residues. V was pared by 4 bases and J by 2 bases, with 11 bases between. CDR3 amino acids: CSVVHSGNTEAFF. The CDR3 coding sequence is TGCAGCGTTGTCCACAGTGGAAACACTGAAGCTTTCTTT. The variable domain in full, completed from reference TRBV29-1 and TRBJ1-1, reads SAVISQKPSRDICQRGTSLTIQCQVDSQVTMMFWYRQQPGQSLTLIATANQGSEATYESGFVIDKFPISRPNLTFSTLTVSNMSPEDSSIYLCSVVHSGNTEAFFGQGTRLTVV.

The CDR3 loop reads CARSRGQGGNQPQHF. The CDR3 DNA reads as TGTGCCAGAAGCCGGGGACAGGGGGGCAATCAGCCCCAGCATTTT. This chain uses TRBV5-3 with TRBJ1-5; TRBD1 matches 11 bases. TRBV5-3 is an open reading frame, and its role is uncertain. The CDR3 is 15 amino acids. After removal of 4 bases from V and 2 bases from J, the junction contained 2 bases not matched to a gene.

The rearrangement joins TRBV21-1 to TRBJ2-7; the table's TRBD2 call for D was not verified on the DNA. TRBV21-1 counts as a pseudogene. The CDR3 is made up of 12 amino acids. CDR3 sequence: CASSTPRREQYV. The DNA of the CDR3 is TGTGCCAGCAGCACCCCCCGGCGGGAGCAGTACGTC.

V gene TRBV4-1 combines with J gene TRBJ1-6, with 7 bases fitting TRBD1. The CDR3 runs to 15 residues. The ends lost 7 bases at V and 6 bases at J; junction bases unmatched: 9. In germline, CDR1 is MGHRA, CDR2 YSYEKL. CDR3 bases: TGCGCCAGCAAGGGAAAGGACAGGCCTAATTCACCCCTCCACTTT. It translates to CASKGKDRPNSPLHF.

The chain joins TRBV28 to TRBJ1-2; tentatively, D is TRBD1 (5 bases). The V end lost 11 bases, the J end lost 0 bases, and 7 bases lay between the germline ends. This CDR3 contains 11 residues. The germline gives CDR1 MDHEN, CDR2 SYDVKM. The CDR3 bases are TGTGCCTGGGGGGCTAACTATGGCTACACCTTC. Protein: CAWGANYGYTF.